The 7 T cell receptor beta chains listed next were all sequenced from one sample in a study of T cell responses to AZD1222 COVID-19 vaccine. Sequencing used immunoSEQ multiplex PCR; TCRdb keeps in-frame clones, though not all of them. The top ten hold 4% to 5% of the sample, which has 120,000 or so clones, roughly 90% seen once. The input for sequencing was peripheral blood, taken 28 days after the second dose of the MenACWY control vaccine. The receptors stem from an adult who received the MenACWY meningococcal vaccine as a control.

Written as DNA, the CDR3 is TGTGCCAGCAGCTTAGATTCCTTAGCGGGGGGGCTCAACACCGGGGAGCTGTTTTTT. This sequence encodes CASSLDSLAGGLNTGELFF. The chain recombines TRBV11-3 with TRBJ2-2; 11 bases map to TRBD2. The trim removed 0 bases at V and 2 bases at J, leaving 8 bases unmatched. This CDR3 has 19 amino acids. Germline V CDR1 and CDR2: SGHNT, YENEEA.

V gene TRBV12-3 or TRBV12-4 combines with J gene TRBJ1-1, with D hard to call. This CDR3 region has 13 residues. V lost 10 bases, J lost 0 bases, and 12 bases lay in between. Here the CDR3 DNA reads TGTGCCACCAGGACCGTTATGAACACTGAAGCTTTCTTT. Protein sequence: CATRTVMNTEAFF.

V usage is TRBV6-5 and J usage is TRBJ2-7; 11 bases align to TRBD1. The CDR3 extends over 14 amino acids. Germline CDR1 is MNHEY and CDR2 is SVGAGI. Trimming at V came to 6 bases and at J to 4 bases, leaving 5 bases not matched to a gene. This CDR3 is CASSPGQGVYEQYV. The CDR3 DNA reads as TGTGCCAGCAGCCCGGGACAGGGGGTATACGAGCAGTACGTC.

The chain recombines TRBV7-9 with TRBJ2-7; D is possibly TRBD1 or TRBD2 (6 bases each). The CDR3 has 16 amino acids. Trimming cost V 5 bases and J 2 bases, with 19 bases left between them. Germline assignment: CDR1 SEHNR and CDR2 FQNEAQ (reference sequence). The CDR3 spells CASSPLGGEAPYEQYF. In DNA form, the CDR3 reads TGTGCCAGCAGCCCTCTGGGGGGCGAGGCTCCCTACGAGCAGTACTTC. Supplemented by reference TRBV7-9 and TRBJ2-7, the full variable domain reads DTGVSQNPRHKITKRGQNVTFRCDPISEHNRLYWYRQTLGQGPEFLTYFQNEAQLEKSRLLSDRFSAERPKGSFSTLEIQRTEQGDSAMYLCASSPLGGEAPYEQYFGPGTRLTVT.

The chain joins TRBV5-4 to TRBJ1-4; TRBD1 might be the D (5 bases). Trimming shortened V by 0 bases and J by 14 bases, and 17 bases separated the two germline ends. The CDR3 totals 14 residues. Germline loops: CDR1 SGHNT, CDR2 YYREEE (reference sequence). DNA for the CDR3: TGTGCCAGCAGCTTGGGGACACTCGATAATGCTCTGTTTTTT. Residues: CASSLGTLDNALFF.

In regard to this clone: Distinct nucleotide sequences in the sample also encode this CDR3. Here the CDR3 reads CASSEPDAPLHF. The CDR3 DNA follows: TGCGCCAGCAGTGAGCCGGACGCACCCCTCCACTTT. J is TRBJ1-6 and V is TRBV10-2, with no clear D. This CDR3 is 12 amino acids long. V was shortened by 2 bases and J by 11 bases, with 7 bases between the two germline ends. Per the germline V gene, CDR1 is WSHSY and CDR2 is SAAADI.

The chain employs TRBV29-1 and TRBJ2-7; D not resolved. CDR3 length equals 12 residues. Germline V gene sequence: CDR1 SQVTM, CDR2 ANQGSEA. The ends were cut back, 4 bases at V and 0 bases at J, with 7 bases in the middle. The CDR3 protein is CSVVSSSYEQYF. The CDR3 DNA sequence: TGCAGCGTTGTATCAAGCTCCTACGAGCAGTACTTC.